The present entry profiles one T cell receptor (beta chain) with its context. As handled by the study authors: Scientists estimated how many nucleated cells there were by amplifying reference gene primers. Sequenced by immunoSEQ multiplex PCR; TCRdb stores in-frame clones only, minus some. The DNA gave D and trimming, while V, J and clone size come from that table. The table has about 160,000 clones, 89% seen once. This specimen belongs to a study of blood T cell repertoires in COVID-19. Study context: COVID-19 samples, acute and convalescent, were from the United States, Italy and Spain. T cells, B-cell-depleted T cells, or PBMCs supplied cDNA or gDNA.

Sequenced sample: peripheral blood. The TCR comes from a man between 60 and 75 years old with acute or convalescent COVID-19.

This CDR3 is CASSTGTKTAQYF. In DNA form, the CDR3 reads TGTGCCAGTAGTACCGGGACAAAGACTGCGCAGTACTTC. The chain carries TRBV19 and TRBJ2-7, with D perhaps TRBD1 (6 bases). Germline loops: CDR1 LNHDA, CDR2 SQIVND (reference sequence). V lost 4 bases and J lost 9, with 16 bases in between. This CDR3 comprises 13 residues.